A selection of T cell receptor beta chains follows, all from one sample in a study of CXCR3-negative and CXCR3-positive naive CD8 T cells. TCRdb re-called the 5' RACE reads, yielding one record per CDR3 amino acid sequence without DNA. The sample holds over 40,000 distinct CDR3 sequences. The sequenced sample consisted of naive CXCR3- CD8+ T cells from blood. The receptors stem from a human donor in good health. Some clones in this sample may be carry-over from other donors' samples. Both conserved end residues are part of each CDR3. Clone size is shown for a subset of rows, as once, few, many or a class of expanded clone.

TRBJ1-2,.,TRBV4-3,CASSQGLQVFNYGYTF
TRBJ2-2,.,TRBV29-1,CSVESAGVNTGELFF
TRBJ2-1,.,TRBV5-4,CASSLRGPEQFF
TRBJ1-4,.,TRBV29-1,CSVLGTGVEKLFF
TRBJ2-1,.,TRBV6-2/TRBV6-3,CASSLGTSYNEQFF
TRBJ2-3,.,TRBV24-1,CATSEGAGVNTDTQYF
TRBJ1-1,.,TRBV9,CASSSMLNTEAFF
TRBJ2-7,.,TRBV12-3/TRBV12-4,CASSSAGEIYEQYF
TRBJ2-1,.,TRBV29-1,CSVEREDWSSYNEQFF
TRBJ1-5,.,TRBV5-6,CASSLAGQFINQPQHF
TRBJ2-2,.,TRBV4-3,CASSFRGTNTGELFF
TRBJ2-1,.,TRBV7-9,CASSLGGFYEQFF
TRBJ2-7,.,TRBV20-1,CSARSPTVDYEQHF
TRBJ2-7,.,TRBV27,CASSLYPGQGPYEQYF
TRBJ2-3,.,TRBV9,CASSMGHTDTQYF
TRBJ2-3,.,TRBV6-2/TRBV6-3,CASTGGASTDTQYF
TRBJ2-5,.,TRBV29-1,CSVVADLQETQYF
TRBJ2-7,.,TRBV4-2,CASSPARGGYEQYF
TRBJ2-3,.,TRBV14,CASSQDVGSGDTQYF
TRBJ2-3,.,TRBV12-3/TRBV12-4,CASSPFSSATDTQYF
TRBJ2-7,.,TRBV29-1,CSVEGTGDEQYF
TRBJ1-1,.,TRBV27,CASSLYPRGTEAFF
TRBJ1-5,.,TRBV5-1,CASSLDPQVDSNQPQHF
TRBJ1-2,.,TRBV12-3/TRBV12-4,CASSLSEASTAYGYTF
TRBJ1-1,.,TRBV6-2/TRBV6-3,CASIQDRLNTEAFF
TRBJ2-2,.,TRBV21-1,CASSGDTGELFF
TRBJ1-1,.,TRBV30,CAWSVLGAEAFF
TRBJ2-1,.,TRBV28,CASSLAPQGVNEQFF
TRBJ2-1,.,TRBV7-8,CASSLGGDQFF
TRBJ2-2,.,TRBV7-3,CASSLIGTWTGELFF
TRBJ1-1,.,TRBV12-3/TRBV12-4,CASSFSGGARSGEAFF
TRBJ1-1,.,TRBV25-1,CASSEGQRTEAFF
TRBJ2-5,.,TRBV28,CASSFYSELAGSGTQYF
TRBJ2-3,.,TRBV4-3,CASSQDREGTDTQYF
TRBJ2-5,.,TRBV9,CASSVGDLETQYF
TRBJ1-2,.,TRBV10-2,CASSDSRSYGYTF
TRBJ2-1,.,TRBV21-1,CASIGPLGGAYNEQFF
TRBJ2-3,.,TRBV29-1,CSVEGERDTDTQYF
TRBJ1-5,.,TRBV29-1,CSVVDGALDQPQHF
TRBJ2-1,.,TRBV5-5,CASSLEGSDEQFF
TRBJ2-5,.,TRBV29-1,CSVDFLKDHQETQYF
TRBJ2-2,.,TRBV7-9,CASSHGDTGELFF
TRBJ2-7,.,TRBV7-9,CASFRLAGGPYEQYF
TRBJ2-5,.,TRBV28,CASSTRTGGGETQYF
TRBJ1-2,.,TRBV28,CASSFVGPYYGYTF
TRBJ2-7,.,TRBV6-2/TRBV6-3,CASSWDRYNLRAYEQYF
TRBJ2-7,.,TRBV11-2,CASSSPGQGGEQYF
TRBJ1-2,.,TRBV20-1,CSARDLSAGVYGYTF
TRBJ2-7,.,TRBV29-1,CSVWAGGPTDEQYF
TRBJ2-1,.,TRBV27,CASSSGLAVLSFF
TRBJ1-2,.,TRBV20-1,CSAPFYPQTGVYGYTF
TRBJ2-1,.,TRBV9,CASSPYFYNEQFF
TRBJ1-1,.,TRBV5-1,CASSPPRTGEGYTEAFF
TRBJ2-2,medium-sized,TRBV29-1,CSVSPGQGSGELFF
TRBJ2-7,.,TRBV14,CASSPGQSEQYF
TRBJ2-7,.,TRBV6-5,CASSRYAGSSEQYF
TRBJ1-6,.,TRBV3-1,CASRQEGRDGDSPLHF
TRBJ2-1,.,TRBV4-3,CASSQDRSGPYNEQFF
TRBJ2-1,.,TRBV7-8,CASSLIGGGREQFF
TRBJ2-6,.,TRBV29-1,CSVLWSGSSGANVLTF